The 16 T cell receptor beta chains listed next were all sequenced from one sample in a study of cytotoxic CD8 clonotypes in ibrutinib-treated CLL. Assay used: immunoSEQ multiplex PCR; TCRdb lists only in-frame clones, some missing. The data show 150,000 to 200,000 clones, approximately 77% seen once. The sequencing here drew on PBMCs, taken after 12 months of ibrutinib treatment. The receptor source for this set is a human donor with chronic lymphocytic leukemia.

The DNA for the CDR3 is TGCGCCAGCAGCCAAGCTTTAGCGGGGGGGCAAGATACGCAGTATTTT. It translates to CASSQALAGGQDTQYF. The chain couples TRBV4-3 to TRBJ2-3, with 11 positions matching TRBD2. V shed 1 base, J shed 5 bases, and the junction held 5 bases outside the gene matches. The CDR3 covers 16 residues. CDR1 and CDR2 (germline): LGHNA, YSLEER.

The genes are TRBV7-2 and TRBJ1-1, with TRBD1 matching over 8 bases. After removal of 1 base from V and 5 bases from J, the junction contained 3 bases not matched to a gene. CDR1 SGHTA and CDR2 FQGNSA come from the germline V gene. The CDR3 sequence is 14 residues long. The CDR3 sequence: CASSLGQGRTEAFF. The CDR3, as DNA: TGTGCCAGCAGCTTAGGACAGGGGCGTACTGAAGCTTTCTTT.

The chain couples TRBV30 to TRBJ1-2; D is ambiguous. The CDR3 covers 15 residues. V lost 3 bases and J 0 bases, leaving 14 bases between the germline ends. Germline CDR1 reads GTSNPN; CDR2 reads SVGIG (reference sequence). The CDR3 protein is CAWSRAGRTNYGYTF. The CDR3 DNA sequence: TGTGCCTGGAGCCGGGCCGGCAGAACTAACTATGGCTACACCTTC. Full variable domain (remainder filled in from reference TRBV30 and TRBJ1-2): SQTIHQWPATLVQPVGSPLSLECTVEGTSNPNLYWYRQAAGRGLQLLFYSVGIGQISSEVPQNLSASRPQDRQFILSSKKLLLSDSGFYLCAWSRAGRTNYGYTFGSGTRLTVV.

Note on this clone: One end of the junction does not line up with germline, which may come from a read error. V gene TRBV6-1 combines with J gene TRBJ2-2, with D perhaps TRBD2 (6 bases). The CDR3 has 16 residues. Germline CDR1 and CDR2: MNHNS and SASEGT. CDR3 coding DNA: TGTGCCATCAGTGAGTCACGGGGGACTAACACCGGGGAGCTGTTTTTT. This encodes CAISESRGTNTGELFF.

There are a few counts of this clone. This chain uses TRBV5-4 with TRBJ2-2; D may be TRBD2 (7 bases). The CDR3 runs to 17 residues. Germline V gene sequence: CDR1 SGHNT, CDR2 YYREEE (reference sequence). V lost 2 bases, J lost 2 bases, and 16 bases lay in between. In DNA, the CDR3 is TGTGCCAGCAGCTTTTCGGCGGGGGCTCAAAACACCGGGGAGCTGTTTTTT. Its protein is CASSFSAGAQNTGELFF. Full variable domain (rest looked up from reference TRBV5-4 and TRBJ2-2): ETGVTQSPTHLIKTRGQQVTLRCSSQSGHNTVSWYQQALGQGPQFIFQYYREEENGRGNFPPRFSGLQFPNYSSELNVNALELDDSALYLCASSFSAGAQNTGELFFGEGSRLTVL.

This clone was found once. This chain joins TRBV7-3 and TRBJ2-1, with 8 bases aligning to TRBD2. Germline V gene sequence: CDR1 SGHTA, CDR2 FQGTGA. CDR3 length equals 17 residues. The V gene end was trimmed by 5 bases and the J gene end by 4 bases; junction bases not matched to a gene: 13. Written as DNA, the CDR3 is TGTGCCAGCAGCAAACTCGGGAGGGCGTGGAGTTACAATGAGCAGTTCTTC. Protein product: CASSKLGRAWSYNEQFF.

The chain combines TRBV25-1 with TRBJ1-2, with 7 bases identical to TRBD1. Germline V CDR1 and CDR2: MGHDK, SYGVNS. This CDR3 comprises 13 residues. Unmatched junction bases numbered 3, after V lost 8 bases and J lost 0 bases. The CDR3 loop is CASGQASNYGYTF. The CDR3 DNA reads as TGTGCCAGCGGACAGGCCTCTAACTATGGCTACACCTTC.

The V gene is TRBV6-5, the J gene TRBJ2-7; 9 positions match TRBD2. The junction had 3 bases not matched to a gene; V was cut back by 3 bases and J by 3 bases. The CDR3 spans 14 residues. The germline gives CDR1 MNHEY, CDR2 SVGAGI. The CDR3 loop reads CASSYPSGDYEQYF. The CDR3 nucleotides are TGTGCCAGCAGTTATCCTAGCGGGGACTACGAGCAGTACTTC.

This chain joins TRBV27 and TRBJ2-7; D call uncertain. The ends were cut back, 0 bases at V and 9 bases at J, with 15 bases in the middle. The germline V gene encodes CDR1 MNHEY and CDR2 SMNVEV (reference sequence). This CDR3 has 14 amino acids. This CDR3 is CASSLSTPPLGQYF. The CDR3, as DNA: TGTGCCAGCAGTTTATCAACCCCCCCGCTTGGGCAGTACTTC.

CDR3 in amino acids: CASSASFARRGSTDTQYF. The CDR3 DNA reads as TGTGCCAGTAGTGCCTCCTTCGCTCGCAGGGGTAGCACAGATACGCAGTATTTT. The chain employs TRBV19 and TRBJ2-3, with TRBD1 as a possible D gene (6 bases). Trimming took 5 bases from V and 0 from J, leaving 21 bases between them. Germline loops: CDR1 LNHDA, CDR2 SQIVND (reference sequence). The CDR3 is 18 residues long. Filled out from reference TRBV19 and TRBJ2-3, the complete variable domain reads DGGITQSPKYLFRKEGQNVTLSCEQNLNHDAMYWYRQDPGQGLRLIYYSQIVNDFQKGDIAEGYSVSREKKESFPLTVTSAQKNPTAFYLCASSASFARRGSTDTQYFGPGTRLTVL.

About this clone: The germline gene is not matched at one end of the junction; a read error may be the cause. The rearrangement links TRBV6-5 to TRBJ1-2; D is unclear. Germline values: CDR1 MNHEY, CDR2 SVGAGI. The CDR3 extends over 12 amino acids. The CDR3 nucleotides read TGCGCTGTTCGACCTCCGAACTATGGCTACACCTTC. Its protein is CAVRPPNYGYTF.

The V gene is TRBV7-2, the J gene TRBJ2-7, with 13 bases fitting TRBD2. The CDR3 runs 16 residues. V shed 3 bases, J shed 6 bases, and the junction held 8 bases outside the gene matches. Germline assignment: CDR1 SGHTA and CDR2 FQGNSA. CDR3 sequence: CASSFFTSGGAFEQYF. For the CDR3, the DNA is TGTGCCAGCAGCTTTTTCACTAGCGGGGGGGCCTTCGAGCAGTACTTC.

The V call is TRBV28, the J call TRBJ2-7, with D unclear. CDR3 length equals 14 residues. Trimming stripped 2 bases from V and 3 bases from J, with 11 bases between. From germline, CDR1 is MDHEN and CDR2 SYDVKM. DNA for the CDR3: TGTGCCAGCAGTTTACCTGGCAGCCTCTACGAGCAGTACTTC. Translating gives CASSLPGSLYEQYF. The full variable domain, with the rest looked up from reference TRBV28 and TRBJ2-7, is DVKVTQSSRYLVKRTGEKVFLECVQDMDHENMFWYRQDPGLGLRLIYFSYDVKMKEKGDIPEGYSVSREKKERFSLILESASTNQTSMYLCASSLPGSLYEQYFGPGTRLTVT.

CDR3 region: CASSQELRVAGAGELFF. For the CDR3, the DNA is TGTGCCAGCAGCCAAGAATTAAGGGTAGCGGGAGCCGGGGAGCTGTTTTTT. The rearrangement joins TRBV4-2 to TRBJ2-2; the match to TRBD2 covers 9 bases. V shed 0 bases, J shed 6 bases, and the junction held 8 bases outside the gene matches. Germline V gives CDR1 LGHNA, CDR2 YNFKEQ. There are 17 residues in the CDR3.

This chain links TRBV5-6 with TRBJ1-2, with D maybe TRBD1 (5 bases). Germline assignment: CDR1 SGHDT and CDR2 YYEEEE. The CDR3 is made up of 15 amino acids. V was pared by 4 bases and J by 2 bases, with 15 bases between. For the CDR3, the DNA is TGTGCCAGCAGCACCAGTTATCAGGGCAACTATGGCTACACCTTC. It encodes CASSTSYQGNYGYTF.

This chain joins TRBV19 and TRBJ1-5, with D unresolved. The germline CDR1 and CDR2 sequences are LNHDA and SQIVND (reference sequence). The CDR3 runs 16 residues. V was clipped by 3 bases and J by 0 bases, with 12 bases between them. Written as DNA, the CDR3 is TGTGCCAGTAGTATGGTTCTACGGTATAGCAATCAGCCCCAGCATTTT. It yields the protein CASSMVLRYSNQPQHF.